The rows below give T cell receptor beta chains drawn from one sample of a study of blood T cell repertoires in COVID-19. The protocol was immunoSEQ multiplex PCR, while the TCRdb copy is restricted to in-frame clones and leaves out a portion. The sample contains 13,000 or so clones, roughly 89% of which appear only once. The sample comprised peripheral blood. Receptors were obtained from a human donor with active COVID-19. The donor label of this sample is uncertain. Each CDR3 is given with its conserved first and last residue. A D gene is named only where the DNA matches it firmly. Rows give clone size only sometimes, using once, few, many, or a class for an expanded clone.

cdr3_length d_call clone_size j_call v_call cdr3_aa cdr3_nt
14 . . TRBJ2-7 TRBV10-3 CAISGQGIYYEQHF TGTGCCATCAGTGGTCAGGGGATTTACTACGAGCAGCACTTC
15 TRBD1 . TRBJ2-5 TRBV2 CASSEAGRGLETQYF TGTGCCAGCAGTGAAGCCGGCAGGGGGCTGGAGACCCAGTACTTC
16 TRBD2 . TRBJ2-1 TRBV7-2 CASSLASGGAYNEQFF TGTGCCAGCAGCTTAGCTAGCGGGGGGGCGTACAATGAGCAGTTCTTC
13 TRBD1 . TRBJ1-1 TRBV18 CASSLDRAPEAFF TGTGCCAGCTCGCTGGACAGGGCCCCTGAAGCTTTCTTT
12 . once TRBJ1-5 TRBV2 CASSATGMPQHF TGTGCCAGCAGTGCCACAGGGATGCCCCAGCATTTT
11 . . TRBJ2-7 TRBV28 CASRGLYEQYF TGTGCCAGCAGGGGCCTCTACGAGCAGTACTTC
13 TRBD1 . TRBJ1-2 TRBV12-3/TRBV12-4 CASSPGQFYGYTF TGTGCCAGCAGTCCGGGACAGTTCTATGGCTACACCTTC
15 . . TRBJ2-2 TRBV11-2 CASSLAGWNTGELFF TGTGCCAGCAGCTTAGCGGGGTGGAACACCGGGGAGCTGTTTTTT
13 . . TRBJ2-1 TRBV7-6 CASSSSGYNEQFF TGTGCCAGCAGCTCCAGCGGCTACAATGAGCAGTTCTTC
14 TRBD1 . TRBJ2-7 TRBV7-6 CASSRGTGLDEQYF TGTGCCAGCAGCCGGGGGACAGGACTTGACGAGCAGTACTTC
19 TRBD1 few TRBJ1-1 TRBV11-2 CASSLIGGQGLGMNTEAFF TGTGCCAGCAGCTTAATCGGGGGACAGGGCTTGGGTATGAACACTGAAGCTTTCTTT
16 TRBD1 . TRBJ2-1 TRBV7-2 CASSLSVTGVSNEQFF TGTGCCAGCAGCTTATCGGTGACAGGGGTTTCGAATGAGCAGTTCTTC
12 . few TRBJ1-5 TRBV4-2 CASSGGNQPQHF TGTGCCAGCAGTGGGGGGAATCAGCCCCAGCATTTT
18 . once TRBJ2-3 TRBV6-1 CASSGRERGHRSTDTQYF TGTGCCAGCAGTGGGAGGGAGAGGGGGCACCGGAGCACAGATACGCAGTATTTT
14 . . TRBJ2-7 TRBV5-1 CASSLDRAHYEQYF TGCGCCAGCAGCTTGGACAGGGCCCACTACGAGCAGTACTTC
14 . . TRBJ2-7 TRBV30 CAWSPQGRSYEQYF TGTGCCTGGAGTCCCCAGGGCAGATCCTACGAGCAGTACTTC
14 TRBD1 . TRBJ1-2 TRBV6-5 CASLTPGGNYGYTF TGTGCCAGTCTCACCCCAGGGGGCAACTATGGCTACACCTTC
16 TRBD1 . TRBJ2-3 TRBV24-1 CATSDLGTGGLDTQYF TGTGCCACCAGTGATCTCGGGACAGGGGGCTTAGATACGCAGTATTTT
17 . . TRBJ2-6 TRBV4-1 CASTPSLSASGANVLTF TGCGCCAGCACCCCGTCACTCTCTGCCTCTGGGGCCAACGTCCTGACTTTC
14 . . TRBJ2-5 TRBV5-1 CASSLGDSRETQYF TGCGCCAGCAGCTTGGGGGACTCACGAGAGACCCAGTACTTC
15 . once TRBJ1-2 TRBV3-1/TRBV3-2 CASSQDRVDPYGYTF TGTGCCAGCAGCCAAGATCGAGTAGATCCCTATGGCTACACCTTC
16 . . TRBJ2-7 TRBV11-2 CASSLDLQPTVGGQYF TGTGCCAGCAGCTTAGATCTCCAGCCTACGGTCGGGGGGCAGTACTTC
15 TRBD2 . TRBJ2-7 TRBV7-8 CASSLALGGIHEQYF TGTGCCAGCAGCTTAGCGCTCGGGGGGATCCACGAGCAGTACTTC
14 . once TRBJ1-1 TRBV6-6 CASSYGTGTTEAFF TGTGCCAGCAGTTACGGTACAGGAACCACTGAAGCTTTCTTT
15 . . TRBJ2-7 TRBV6-1 CASSEAGIFLYEQYF TGTGCCAGCAGTGAAGCGGGCATTTTTTTGTACGAGCAGTACTTC
15 . . TRBJ1-2 TRBV5-1 CASSLGAYEPYGYTF TGCGCCAGCAGCTTGGGGGCGTACGAGCCGTATGGCTACACCTTC